This T cell receptor beta chain stems from a study of shared T cell receptors in the human thymus. Produced via immunoSEQ multiplex PCR; TCRdb's table is partial and in-frame only. The sample has about 730,000 clones, approximately 85% seen once. V gave up 5 bases and J gave up 4 bases, with 6 bases separating them. This CDR3 is 12 amino acids long. CDR1 is SGHVS and CDR2 is FNYEAQ in the germline V gene. These same data were also listed under a study on human thymus T cells. Turning to that study: Thymus was obtained from resections taken during corrective heart surgery. The authors found apparently biased V and J gene usage in thymic and blood repertoires. As related research reported, thymic repertoires overlapped highly among unrelated individuals.

The sample comprised thymocytes. This receptor was identified in a girl less than two years old with a congenital heart defect. The rearrangement links TRBV7-6 to TRBJ2-1, with D unclear. CDR3 residues: CASSRTYNEQFF. DNA for the CDR3: TGTGCCAGCAGCCGAACTTACAATGAGCAGTTCTTC.